This T cell receptor beta chain comes out of a study of T cells in Graves' hyperthyroidism and ophthalmopathy. For the study at large: Specimen type is peripheral blood, collected at initial diagnosis prior to any treatment. Study findings and constraints: Most thyroid-expanded clonotypes above 0.001 were also found in blood.

This clonotype was seen many times. Its antigen is undetermined. TCR beta CDR3 sequences were amplified from RNA transcripts. When the TCR CDR3 underwent first-round RT-PCR, the HTBI primer set was used. TCRdb passed the multiplex PCR reads through MiXCR, listing each CDR3 protein once. Altogether 350,000 to 400,000 distinct CDR3 sequences are present, roughly 19% being singletons, with the ten largest covering roughly 3.5%. V was pared by 10 bases and J by 9 bases, with 8 bases of the junction left unmatched. Germline V CDR1 and CDR2: SNHLY, FYNNEI. The CDR3 is 12 residues long. The rearrangement links TRBV2 to TRBJ2-4, with 8 bases that match TRBD1. This sequence was found in a woman younger than 35 with Graves' hyperthyroidism. What was sequenced was blood. CDR3 region: CATRTGPGIQYF. The CDR3 DNA is TGTGCCACCCGGACAGGGCCGGGCATTCAGTACTTC.